This TCR beta chain emerged from a study of human T cells and chemical hapten exposure. For the study at large: Weekly scalp doses of diphenylcyclopropenone were given to patients during the approximately 25-week study. Per-sample variation in TCR yield stemmed mainly from small pooled library volume differences. Study-level points and caveats: Following DPC sensitization, TCRs present above 1 in 1000 frequency showed no change. The study found expanded TCRs formed significantly more large CDR3 similarity clusters than controls.

Using its own MiXCR run on the RACE reads, TCRdb lists one record per CDR3 protein. The table records approximately 80,000 distinct CDR3 sequences, 13% of them present only once. CDR3 length: 15 residues. The trim removed 5 bases at V and 2 bases at J, leaving 5 bases unmatched. Germline lookup yields CDR1 SGHAT and CDR2 FQNNGV. About this clonotype: Its antigen is not known.

Time point specified: patch test 3, about 24 weeks after DPC sensitization. The treatment here: therapeutic diphenylcyclopropenone sensitization with weekly scalp DPC. The sequencing used whole blood, collected in connection with sensitization to the hapten diphenylcyclopropenone (DPC). The TCR was taken from a woman between 45 and 65 years old with alopecia areata. Some clones in this sample may be carry-over from other donors' samples. The chain combines TRBV11-2 with TRBJ2-7, with 11 bases fitting TRBD2. DNA for the CDR3: TGTGCCAGCAGCCCCACTAGCGGGAGTGCCTACGAGCAGTACTTC. It translates to CASSPTSGSAYEQYF. Full variable domain (remainder filled in from reference TRBV11-2 and TRBJ2-7): EAGVAQSPRYKIIEKRQSVAFWCNPISGHATLYWYQQILGQGPKLLIQFQNNGVVDDSQLPKDRFSAERLKGVDSTLKIQPAKLEDSAVYLCASSPTSGSAYEQYFGPGTRLTVT.